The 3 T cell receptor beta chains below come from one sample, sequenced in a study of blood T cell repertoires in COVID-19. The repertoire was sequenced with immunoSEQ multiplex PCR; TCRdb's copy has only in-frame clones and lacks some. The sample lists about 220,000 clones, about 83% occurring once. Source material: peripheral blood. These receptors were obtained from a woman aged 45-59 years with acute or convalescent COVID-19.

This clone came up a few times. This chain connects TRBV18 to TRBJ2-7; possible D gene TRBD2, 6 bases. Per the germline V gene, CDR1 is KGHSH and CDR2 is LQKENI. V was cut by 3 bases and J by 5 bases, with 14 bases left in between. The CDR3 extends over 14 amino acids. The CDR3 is CASSPTPSADEQYF. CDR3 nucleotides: TGTGCCAGCTCACCCACGCCTAGCGCCGACGAGCAGTACTTC. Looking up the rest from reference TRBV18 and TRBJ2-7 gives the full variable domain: NAGVMQNPRHLVRRRGQEARLRCSPMKGHSHVYWYRQLPEEGLKFMVYLQKENIIDESGMPKERFSAEFPKEGPSILRIQQVVRGDSAAYFCASSPTPSADEQYFGPGTRLTVT.

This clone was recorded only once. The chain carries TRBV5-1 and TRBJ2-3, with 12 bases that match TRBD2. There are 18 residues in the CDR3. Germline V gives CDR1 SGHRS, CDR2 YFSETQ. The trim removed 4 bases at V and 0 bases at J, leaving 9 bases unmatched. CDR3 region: CASSLASGREWSTDTQYF. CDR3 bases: TGCGCCAGCAGCCTCGCTAGCGGGAGGGAGTGGAGCACAGATACGCAGTATTTT.

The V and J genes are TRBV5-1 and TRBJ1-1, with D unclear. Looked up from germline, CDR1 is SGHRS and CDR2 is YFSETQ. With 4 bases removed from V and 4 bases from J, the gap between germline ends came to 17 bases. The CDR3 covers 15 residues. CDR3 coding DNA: TGCGCCAGCAGCCCTAGAGGTGGAGGGATCACTGAAGCTTTCTTT. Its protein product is CASSPRGGGITEAFF.